A selection of T cell receptor beta chains follows, all from one sample in a study. TCRdb reprocessed the 5' RACE reads via MiXCR and lists one record per CDR3 protein. The data contain some 44,000 distinct CDR3 sequences, about 30% of them singletons. Sequencing was done on a sample of tumor-infiltrating memory CD4+ T cells sorted from the breast tumor. The receptors originated from a female donor with breast cancer. Each CDR3 is given without its conserved first and last residue. A D gene is named only where the DNA matches it firmly.

J gene: TRBJ1-5
D gene: NA
V gene: TRBV7-9
CDR3 protein: ASSSTDDQPQH

J gene: TRBJ2-3
D gene: TRBD1
V gene: TRBV20-1
CDR3 protein: SARDLGTGNTDTQY

J gene: TRBJ2-1
D gene: TRBD2
V gene: TRBV4-2
CDR3 protein: ASSQELVSSGGFMQF

J gene: TRBJ2-3
D gene: TRBD2
V gene: TRBV9
CDR3 protein: ASSTTSGGADTQY

J gene: TRBJ1-4
D gene: NA
V gene: TRBV5-1
CDR3 protein: ASSLGATNEKLF

J gene: TRBJ2-7
D gene: NA
V gene: TRBV7-6
CDR3 protein: ASSLADTGTYEQY

J gene: TRBJ1-1
D gene: NA
V gene: TRBV20-1
CDR3 protein: SAPGVGRERLMNTEAF

J gene: TRBJ2-7
D gene: TRBD2
V gene: TRBV2
CDR3 protein: ASRPAGGHGEQY

J gene: TRBJ2-1
D gene: NA
V gene: TRBV15
CDR3 protein: ATSRVSGISWSGEQF

J gene: TRBJ2-3
D gene: NA
V gene: TRBV5-6
CDR3 protein: ASRTSGSTDTQY

J gene: TRBJ2-5
D gene: NA
V gene: TRBV7-9
CDR3 protein: AGTGNKETQY

J gene: TRBJ2-5
D gene: NA
V gene: TRBV7-3
CDR3 protein: ASSPSSGFQETQY

J gene: TRBJ2-5
D gene: TRBD1
V gene: TRBV20-1
CDR3 protein: SARGGQNVQETQY

J gene: TRBJ2-5
D gene: NA
V gene: TRBV15
CDR3 protein: ATSRDSGQETQY

J gene: TRBJ1-4
D gene: TRBD1
V gene: TRBV5-1
CDR3 protein: ASSPQGAGLF

J gene: TRBJ2-7
D gene: NA
V gene: TRBV29-1
CDR3 protein: SVGHGRAEQY

J gene: TRBJ2-3
D gene: TRBD1
V gene: TRBV12-3/TRBV12-4
CDR3 protein: AGTPLDRVVDTQY

J gene: TRBJ1-5
D gene: TRBD1
V gene: TRBV27
CDR3 protein: ASSETGNQPQH

J gene: TRBJ2-1
D gene: TRBD1
V gene: TRBV12-3/TRBV12-4
CDR3 protein: ASSPGTGDYNEQF

J gene: TRBJ1-6
D gene: TRBD1
V gene: TRBV7-3
CDR3 protein: ASSLAPQGARSPLH

J gene: TRBJ1-1
D gene: NA
V gene: TRBV4-2
CDR3 protein: ASSPPESAGEAF

J gene: TRBJ2-2
D gene: TRBD2
V gene: TRBV28
CDR3 protein: ASSLGGSPSGELF

J gene: TRBJ2-3
D gene: TRBD2
V gene: TRBV7-2
CDR3 protein: ASSLEPSGRGTSTDTQY

J gene: TRBJ1-2
D gene: TRBD1
V gene: TRBV7-9
CDR3 protein: ASSLTGGADYGYT

J gene: TRBJ1-2
D gene: NA
V gene: TRBV9
CDR3 protein: ASSSYGYT

J gene: TRBJ2-6
D gene: NA
V gene: TRBV12-3/TRBV12-4
CDR3 protein: ASREAGNSGANVLT

J gene: TRBJ2-1
D gene: TRBD1
V gene: TRBV27
CDR3 protein: ASSMTGFRGHEQF